The next 27 T cell receptor beta chains were all read from a single sample in a study of blood T cell repertoires in COVID-19. Method: immunoSEQ multiplex PCR; TCRdb's copy keeps in-frame clones and lacks some. The repertoire holds roughly 92,000 clones, approximately 88% seen once, with 31% in the top ten. Sequencing input: peripheral blood. The receptors stem from a woman of 80 years or more with active or convalescent COVID-19.

DNA of the CDR3: TGTGCCACCAGTGACAGCTACGAGCAGTACTTC. Residues: CATSDSYEQYF. This chain uses TRBV24-1 with TRBJ2-7; D call uncertain. The CDR3 contains 11 residues. The germline V and J ends were trimmed by 4 bases and 3 bases, with 3 bases remaining between them. Germline assignment: CDR1 KGHDR and CDR2 SFDVKD.

As to this clone: This same CDR3 is encoded by further DNA sequences in the sample. The chain links TRBV18 to TRBJ2-1; weak D call: TRBD2 (5 bases). V shed 6 bases and J shed 4 bases, with 19 bases lying between them. Germline V gene data show CDR1 as KGHSH and CDR2 as LQKENI. This CDR3 comprises 16 residues. This CDR3 reads CASSRNSGLTYNEQFF. CDR3 nucleotides: TGTGCCAGCTCCCGCAACTCAGGACTCACATACAATGAGCAGTTCTTC.

The V and J genes are TRBV9 and TRBJ2-1, with TRBD2 identical over 7 bases. Germline V gene lookup returns CDR1 SGDLS and CDR2 YYNGEE. The CDR3 spans 17 residues. V lost 2 bases and J lost 1; bases outside the gene matches: 9. For the CDR3, the DNA is TGTGCCAGCAGCGTCCGGGGGGTCGCCGCTTCCTACAATGAGCAGTTCTTC. Protein sequence: CASSVRGVAASYNEQFF.

The chain combines TRBV5-4 with TRBJ1-3; 8 positions match TRBD1. The germline V gene encodes CDR1 SGHNT and CDR2 YYREEE (reference sequence). The CDR3 totals 15 residues. Germline trimming cut 0 bases from V and 4 bases from J; bases unmatched to any gene: 3. CDR3 amino acids: CASSLDRGTGNTIYF. CDR3 DNA: TGTGCCAGCAGCTTGGACAGGGGGACGGGAAACACCATATATTTT. The whole variable domain, filled in from reference TRBV5-4 and TRBJ1-3, reads ETGVTQSPTHLIKTRGQQVTLRCSSQSGHNTVSWYQQALGQGPQFIFQYYREEENGRGNFPPRFSGLQFPNYSSELNVNALELDDSALYLCASSLDRGTGNTIYFGEGSWLTVV.

This clone was recorded once. The genes are TRBV2 and TRBJ2-2, with 7 positions matching TRBD2. The CDR3 totals 14 residues. With V trimmed by 5 bases and J by 6 bases, 6 bases remained unmatched. Germline V gene data show CDR1 as SNHLY and CDR2 as FYNNEI. Here the CDR3 DNA reads TGTGCCAGCAGTAAAGGGGCGGGGGCCGGGGAGCTGTTTTTT. This translates into CASSKGAGAGELFF. Full variable domain (missing parts from reference TRBV2 and TRBJ2-2): EPEVTQTPSHQVTQMGQEVILRCVPISNHLYFYWYRQILGQKVEFLVSFYNNEISEKSEIFDDQFSVERPDGSNFTLKIRSTKLEDSAMYFCASSKGAGAGELFFGEGSRLTVL.

The chain recombines TRBV4-3 with TRBJ1-2, with D possibly being TRBD1 (5 bases). The germline gives CDR1 LGHNA, CDR2 YSLEER. The CDR3 is made up of 15 amino acids. Trimming stripped 0 bases from V and 2 bases from J, with 10 bases between. CDR3 protein: CASSQEVDSNYGYTF. CDR3 in DNA: TGCGCCAGCAGCCAAGAGGTCGACAGCAACTATGGCTACACCTTC.

The chain links TRBV5-1 to TRBJ2-1; 10 positions agree with TRBD2. Germline V CDR1 and CDR2: SGHRS, YFSETQ. The CDR3 is 16 amino acids. J lost 7 bases, V lost 2 bases, and 9 bases had no gene match. The CDR3 sequence is CASSFGTSVWVNEQFF. DNA for the CDR3: TGCGCCAGCAGCTTCGGGACTAGCGTCTGGGTGAATGAGCAGTTCTTC.

The gene calls are TRBV7-9 and TRBJ1-1, with D possibly TRBD1 on 6 matching bases. The CDR3 totals 16 residues. Trimming cost V 8 bases and J 1 base, with 20 bases left between them. CDR1 is SEHNR, CDR2 FQNEAQ, per germline (reference sequence). The CDR3 coding sequence is TGTGCCAGCGGACACCTTTCAGGGGACGGGAACACTGAAGCTTTCTTT. Translated: CASGHLSGDGNTEAFF.

V is TRBV27 and J is TRBJ2-2, with TRBD1 identical over 7 bases. Unmatched junction bases numbered 8, after V lost 1 base and J lost 6 bases. Germline loops: CDR1 MNHEY, CDR2 SMNVEV (reference sequence). The CDR3 is made up of 16 amino acids. CDR3 coding DNA: TGTGCCAGCAGTTTATTCGGGACAGTGTCTTCCGGGGAGCTGTTTTTT. It encodes CASSLFGTVSSGELFF.

This chain connects TRBV29-1 to TRBJ2-7, with 7 nucleotides matching TRBD2. V was pared by 5 bases and J by 7 bases, with 11 bases of the junction left unmatched. Germline V gene sequence: CDR1 SQVTM, CDR2 ANQGSEA. The CDR3 length is 13 residues. The CDR3 reads CSVQGQVGGEQYF. The CDR3 DNA reads TGCAGCGTTCAAGGTCAGGTCGGGGGGGAGCAGTACTTC.

This sequence joins TRBV7-9 and TRBJ2-6, with TRBD1 matching 8 bases. The CDR3 spans 17 residues. Germline-derived CDR1 and CDR2 are SEHNR and FQNEAQ (reference sequence). V trimming: 5 bases; J trimming: 0 bases; junction bases outside the gene matches: 6. The CDR3: CASSTGQGNSGANVLTF. DNA for the CDR3: TGTGCCAGCAGCACCGGACAGGGAAACTCTGGGGCCAACGTCCTGACTTTC.

DNA for the CDR3: TGTGCCAGCAGTGCGCAGGTGAACACTGAAGCTTTCTTT. Its protein product is CASSAQVNTEAFF. The chain combines TRBV6-4 with TRBJ1-1; the D is unclear. Germline CDR1 and CDR2: MRHNA and SNTAGT. The V gene lost 4 bases and the J gene lost 0 bases, with 6 bases spanning the gap. The CDR3 loop spans 13 amino acids.

The V call is TRBV5-1, the J call TRBJ2-7, with TRBD1 identical over 9 bases. V was pared by 0 bases and J by 2 bases, with 3 bases of the junction left unmatched. The CDR3 sequence is 15 residues long. From germline, CDR1 is SGHRS and CDR2 YFSETQ. CDR3 in DNA: TGCGCCAGCAGCTTGGGGACAGGGGTTACCTACGAGCAGTACTTC. This encodes CASSLGTGVTYEQYF. The variable domain in full, with the rest retrieved from reference TRBV5-1 and TRBJ2-7, is KAGVTQTPRYLIKTRGQQVTLSCSPISGHRSVSWYQQTPGQGLQFLFEYFSETQRNKGNFPGRFSGRQFSNSRSEMNVSTLELGDSALYLCASSLGTGVTYEQYFGPGTRLTVT.

The V call is TRBV5-1, the J call TRBJ2-1; weak D call: TRBD1 (7 bases). V lost 4 bases, J lost 4 bases, and 15 bases lay in between. This CDR3 has 15 amino acids. Germline lookup yields CDR1 SGHRS and CDR2 YFSETQ. In nucleotides, the CDR3 is TGCGCCAGCAGCCTCCTGACAGGGAGGTACAATGAGCAGTTCTTC. This translates into CASSLLTGRYNEQFF.

This clone showed up just a few times. The chain couples TRBV3-1 (or the pseudogene TRBV3-2) to TRBJ1-6; tentatively, D is TRBD1 (6 bases). Trimming took 1 base from V and 7 from J, leaving 14 bases between them. This CDR3 region has 16 residues. The germline CDR1 and CDR2 sequences are LGHDT and YNNKEL (reference sequence). The CDR3 loop is CASSQGHRVGNSPLHF. CDR3 nucleotides: TGTGCCAGCAGCCAAGGGCACAGGGTAGGAAATTCACCCCTCCACTTT.

The V gene is TRBV28, the J gene TRBJ1-4; possible D gene TRBD1, 5 bases. This CDR3 has 15 amino acids. The ends were cut back, 5 bases at V and 12 bases at J, with 22 bases in the middle. CDR1 and CDR2 (germline): MDHEN, SYDVKM. The CDR3 here is CASSEATVLIRELFF. CDR3 in DNA: TGTGCCAGCAGTGAAGCGACAGTTTTAATTCGGGAACTGTTTTTT. The entire variable domain, with the rest obtained from reference TRBV28 and TRBJ1-4, is as follows: DVKVTQSSRYLVKRTGEKVFLECVQDMDHENMFWYRQDPGLGLRLIYFSYDVKMKEKGDIPEGYSVSREKKERFSLILESASTNQTSMYLCASSEATVLIRELFFGSGTQLSVL.

J is TRBJ1-2 and V is TRBV4-3, with TRBD1 matching 9 bases. The J segment lost 5 bases and the V segment lost 4 bases, leaving 5 bases of the junction unmatched. The germline V gene has CDR1 LGHNA and CDR2 YSLEER. The CDR3 length is 14 residues. As DNA, the CDR3 is TGCGCCAGCAGCCCGGGACAGGGCGGGTATGGCTACACCTTC. Protein product: CASSPGQGGYGYTF.

The gene calls are TRBV7-2 and TRBJ2-3; 14 nucleotides align to TRBD2. The CDR3 contains 17 residues. Germline values: CDR1 SGHTA, CDR2 FQGNSA. The J segment lost 2 bases and the V segment lost 5 bases, leaving 6 bases of the junction unmatched. This chain's CDR3 is CASSPRLAGGSTDTQYF. The CDR3 bases are TGTGCCAGCAGCCCTAGACTAGCGGGGGGGTCCACAGATACGCAGTATTTT. Variable domain in full (rest from reference TRBV7-2 and TRBJ2-3): GAGVSQSPSNKVTEKGKDVELRCDPISGHTALYWYRQSLGQGLEFLIYFQGNSAPDKSGLPSDRFSAERTGGSVSTLTIQRTQQEDSAVYLCASSPRLAGGSTDTQYFGPGTRLTVL.

This clone has only one observation. The chain carries TRBV10-3 and TRBJ1-5; 7 positions agree with TRBD1. Germline assignment: CDR1 ENHRY and CDR2 SYGVKD. The CDR3 totals 15 residues. Trimming at V came to 3 bases and at J to 6 bases, leaving 8 bases not matched to a gene. DNA of the CDR3: TGTGCCATCAGTGAAACAGGGGACTCTATTCAGCCCCAGCATTTT. Translating gives CAISETGDSIQPQHF.

This chain uses TRBV11-2 with TRBJ1-2, with D possibly matching TRBD1 (5 bases). V shed 3 bases and J shed 4 bases, with 12 bases lying between them. CDR3 length: 14 amino acids. Per germline, CDR1 SGHAT and CDR2 FQNNGV. CDR3 amino acids: CASSFGGGSYGYTF. Here the CDR3 DNA reads TGTGCCAGCAGCTTCGGTGGGGGGTCCTATGGCTACACCTTC.

This clone was seen only a few times. The gene calls are TRBV7-2 and TRBJ1-6, with 8 bases fitting TRBD1. Trimming cost V 5 bases and J 10 bases; bases outside gene matches: 13. Germline-derived CDR1 and CDR2 are SGHTA and FQGNSA. CDR3 size: 16 residues. In nucleotides, the CDR3 is TGTGCCAGCAGCCCACGGGCAGGGGGCCCCTACTCACCCCTCCACTTT. This gives the protein CASSPRAGGPYSPLHF.

The chain recombines TRBV7-2 with TRBJ2-7; D is unclear. This CDR3 is built from 14 residues. Trimming shortened V by 2 bases and J by 3 bases, and 11 bases separated the two germline ends. Per the germline V gene, CDR1 is SGHTA and CDR2 is FQGNSA. CDR3 protein: CASSLSATYYEQYF. The CDR3 DNA reads TGTGCCAGCAGCTTATCAGCGACCTACTACGAGCAGTACTTC.

The CDR3 sequence: CASSPLDTEAFF. The DNA for the CDR3 is TGTGCCAGCAGTCCCCTCGACACTGAAGCTTTCTTT. The chain combines TRBV28 with TRBJ1-1; D not resolved. This CDR3 region has 12 residues. Germline CDR1 and CDR2: MDHEN and SYDVKM. The ends were cut back, 5 bases at V and 3 bases at J, with 7 bases in the middle.

This chain connects TRBV28 to TRBJ2-7; 8 nucleotides line up with TRBD2. The CDR3 runs to 15 residues. Trimming cost V 4 bases and J 5 bases; bases outside gene matches: 10. Looked up from germline, CDR1 is MDHEN and CDR2 is SYDVKM. The CDR3 sequence: CASSSPPGGPHEQYF. CDR3 sequence (DNA): TGTGCCAGCAGTTCCCCTCCGGGAGGGCCCCACGAGCAGTACTTC.

The chain uses TRBV6-6 and TRBJ1-1; TRBD1 agrees at 10 bases. There are 16 residues in the CDR3. CDR1 MNHNY and CDR2 SVGAGI come from the germline V gene (reference sequence). V lost 0 bases and J lost 2; bases outside the gene matches: 3. The CDR3 coding sequence is TGTGCCAGCAGTTACTCGAGACAGGGGGCAAACACTGAAGCTTTCTTT. Its protein is CASSYSRQGANTEAFF.

The V call is TRBV20-1, the J call TRBJ1-3; 8 bases map to TRBD1. The ends lost 3 bases at V and 5 bases at J; junction bases unmatched: 3. This CDR3 comprises 13 residues. The germline V gene encodes CDR1 DFQATT and CDR2 SNEGSKA (reference sequence). CDR3 coding DNA: TGCAGTGCTAGTCAGGGGGCAAGAAACACCATATATTTT. Its protein product is CSASQGARNTIYF.

The chain carries TRBV7-3 and TRBJ2-3; D perhaps matches TRBD1 (5 bases). The V and J ends lost 6 bases and 2 bases respectively, with 15 bases between them. This CDR3 has 15 residues. Germline V CDR1 and CDR2: SGHTA, FQGTGA. The CDR3 sequence: CASSITGHVTDTQYF. The CDR3 coding sequence is TGTGCCAGCAGTATTACAGGACATGTCACAGATACGCAGTATTTT.